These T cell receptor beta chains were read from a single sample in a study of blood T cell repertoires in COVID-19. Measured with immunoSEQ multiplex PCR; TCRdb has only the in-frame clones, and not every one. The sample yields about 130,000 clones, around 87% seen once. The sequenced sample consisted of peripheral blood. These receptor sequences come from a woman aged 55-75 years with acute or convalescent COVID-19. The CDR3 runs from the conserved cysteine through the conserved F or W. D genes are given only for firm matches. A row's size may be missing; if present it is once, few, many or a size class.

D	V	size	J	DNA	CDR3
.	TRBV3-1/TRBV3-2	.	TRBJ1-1	TGTGCCAGCAGCCCGGGGGAGGGGAAGGCTGAAGCTTTCTTT	CASSPGEGKAEAFF
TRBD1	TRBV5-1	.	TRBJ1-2	TGCGCCAGCAGCCCGGGACAGGGGGCGTATTCTGGCTACACCTTC	CASSPGQGAYSGYTF
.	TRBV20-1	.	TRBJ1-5	TGCAGTGCGCCTAGTCAGCCCCAGCATTTT	CSAPSQPQHF
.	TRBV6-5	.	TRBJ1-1	TGTGCCAGCAGTTACCAGGGCGGCCCTGTGAACACTGAAGCTTTCTTT	CASSYQGGPVNTEAFF
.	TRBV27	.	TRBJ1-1	TGTGCCAGCAGTCTACAGGGCCGGGTGAACACTGAAGCTTTCTTT	CASSLQGRVNTEAFF
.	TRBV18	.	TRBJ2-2	TGTGCCAGCTCACCGACACAGATAAACACCGGGGAGCTGTTTTTT	CASSPTQINTGELFF
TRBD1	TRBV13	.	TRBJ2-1	TGTGCCAGCAGCACAGCGGGACAGGGCGTGAATGAGCAGTTCTTC	CASSTAGQGVNEQFF
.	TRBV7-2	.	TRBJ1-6	TGTGCCAGCAGCTTAGGCTCGGTCTCCTATAATTCACCCCTCCACTTT	CASSLGSVSYNSPLHF
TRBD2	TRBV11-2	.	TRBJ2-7	TGTGCCAGCAGCTTAGTTGGGACTAGCGGGCACTACGAGCAGTACTTC	CASSLVGTSGHYEQYF
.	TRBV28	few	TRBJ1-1	TGTGCCAGCAAAAGGGGCATGGACACTGAAGCTTTCTTT	CASKRGMDTEAFF
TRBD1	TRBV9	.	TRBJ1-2	TGTGCCAGCAGCGCCGGGACAGGGGGCTTAGCTAACTATGGCTACACCTTC	CASSAGTGGLANYGYTF
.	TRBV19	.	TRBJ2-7	TGTGCCAGTAGGAGCAGGGGAGAGTACGAGCAGTACTTC	CASRSRGEYEQYF
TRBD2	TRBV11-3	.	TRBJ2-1	TGTGCCAGCAGCCGGACTAGCGGTTCCCTCAATGAGCAGTTCTTC	CASSRTSGSLNEQFF
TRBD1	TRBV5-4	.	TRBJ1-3	TGTGCCAGCAGCACAGACAGGGGATTTTCTGGAAACACCATATATTTT	CASSTDRGFSGNTIYF
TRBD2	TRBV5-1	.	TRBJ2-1	TGCGCCAGCAGCGCCTCGAGGACTAGCGGGAGAGACAATGAGCAGTTCTTC	CASSASRTSGRDNEQFF
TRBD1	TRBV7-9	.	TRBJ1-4	TGTGCCAGCAGCCCGGGACAGGGGAGAGAAAAACTGTTTTTT	CASSPGQGREKLFF
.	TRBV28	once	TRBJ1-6	TGTGCCACGGGGTCCAATTCACCCCTCCACTTT	CATGSNSPLHF
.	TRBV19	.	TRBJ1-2	TGTGCCAGTAACCCGGGGGGCGGTCTCTATGGCTACACCTTC	CASNPGGGLYGYTF
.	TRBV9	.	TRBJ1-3	TGTGCCAGCAGCGGAGACAGGTTATCTGGAAACACCATATATTTT	CASSGDRLSGNTIYF
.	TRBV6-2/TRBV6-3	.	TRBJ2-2	TGTGCCAGCAGTTACTCGCTGCCGCGGGGCGGGGAGCTGTTTTTT	CASSYSLPRGGELFF
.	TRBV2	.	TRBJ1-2	TGTGCCAGCAGTTTCTCGATTACAGGGCTATGGGGCTACACCTTC	CASSFSITGLWGYTF
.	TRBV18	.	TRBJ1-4	TGTGCCAGCTCACCTAATGAATGGGCCCTGAATCCTGAAAAACTGTTTTTT	CASSPNEWALNPEKLFF
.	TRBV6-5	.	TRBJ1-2	TGTGCCAGCAGGGGGACTTTATATGGCTACACCTTC	CASRGTLYGYTF
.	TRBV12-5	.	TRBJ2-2	TGTGCTAGTGGTTCCCCGAGCGGGTTCGCGAACACCGGGGAGCTGTTTTTT	CASGSPSGFANTGELFF
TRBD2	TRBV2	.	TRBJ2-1	TGTGCCAGCAGCGCTCGGATAGCGGGAGGAAGTAAAAGTGAGCAGTTCTTC	CASSARIAGGSKSEQFF
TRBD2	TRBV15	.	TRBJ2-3	TGTGCCACCAGCAGAGATCAAGCGGGAGATGGCACAGATACGCAGTATTTT	CATSRDQAGDGTDTQYF
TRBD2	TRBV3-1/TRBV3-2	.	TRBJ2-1	TGTGCCAGCAGCCAAGATGTGGGACTAGCGGGAGTTGAGCAGTTCTTC	CASSQDVGLAGVEQFF
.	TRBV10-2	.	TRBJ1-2	TGCGCCAGTAGTATTAACACCAACTATGGCTACACCTTC	CASSINTNYGYTF
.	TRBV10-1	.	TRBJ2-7	TGCGCCAGCAGTGAGCCTTTCTCCTACGAGCAGTACTTC	CASSEPFSYEQYF
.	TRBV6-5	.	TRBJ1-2	TGTGCCAGCAGTTACTCGATCGCTGTTCAGGGTGGCTACACCTTC	CASSYSIAVQGGYTF
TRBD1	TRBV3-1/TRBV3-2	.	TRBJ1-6	TGTGCCAGCAGCCAAGCCACAGGGGGTAATTCACCCCTCCACTTT	CASSQATGGNSPLHF
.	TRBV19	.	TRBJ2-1	TGTGCCAGTGGGAGGGGGGCGGTCCCCTCCTACAATGAGCAGTTCTTC	CASGRGAVPSYNEQFF
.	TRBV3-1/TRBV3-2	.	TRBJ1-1	TGTGCCAGCAGCCAAGCACAGGCCACTGAAGCTTTCTTT	CASSQAQATEAFF
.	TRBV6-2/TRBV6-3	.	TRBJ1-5	TGTGCCAGCAGTTACTCGGAGGAGGGACATCAGCCCCAGCATTTT	CASSYSEEGHQPQHF